These 19 T cell receptor beta chains originate from one sample sequenced in a study of blood T cell repertoires in COVID-19. Data came from immunoSEQ multiplex PCR; TCRdb stores just in-frame clones and leaves some out. Of about 98,000 clones listed, more than 75% are singletons. Sequencing used peripheral blood. The receptors originated from a man in his fifties with active or convalescent COVID-19.

The V call is TRBV19, the J call TRBJ2-5; D might be TRBD1 (5 bases). This CDR3 has 14 amino acids. Germline V gene lookup returns CDR1 LNHDA and CDR2 SQIVND (reference sequence). Trimming removed 3 bases from V and 4 bases from J, with 12 bases in between. CDR3 sequence reads: CASSMTDSRETQYF. The CDR3 DNA reads as TGTGCCAGTAGTATGACAGATTCCCGAGAGACCCAGTACTTC.

The chain links TRBV25-1 to TRBJ2-5; 9 positions agree with TRBD2. CDR1 MGHDK and CDR2 SYGVNS come from the germline V gene. Germline trimming cut 5 bases from V and 5 bases from J; bases unmatched to any gene: 9. The CDR3 is 15 residues long. CDR3 sequence (DNA): TGTGCCAGCAGTACCGGGACTAGCAGCTGGGAGACCCAGTACTTC. Translation gives CASSTGTSSWETQYF.

The chain is built from TRBV5-1 and TRBJ1-4; D gene uncertain. The CDR3 covers 15 residues. V lost 4 bases to trimming and J lost 7 bases, with 17 bases between them. Germline V gene lookup returns CDR1 SGHRS and CDR2 YFSETQ. The CDR3, as DNA: TGCGCCAGCAGCCTTTGGGCGGGAGAGGGTGAAAAACTGTTTTTT. This encodes CASSLWAGEGEKLFF.

In this sample, this clone turned up a few times. The rearrangement joins TRBV29-1 to TRBJ1-5; perhaps TRBD1 as D (6 bases). Germline V gene lookup returns CDR1 SQVTM and CDR2 ANQGSEA. V was pared by 5 bases and J by 5 bases, with 13 bases between. The CDR3 consists of 13 residues. In DNA form, the CDR3 reads TGCAGCGTTCGTACAGGGTTAGATCAGCCCCAGCATTTT. Translation gives CSVRTGLDQPQHF.

This sequence joins TRBV7-9 and TRBJ1-6; 8 bases line up with TRBD1. The J segment lost 14 bases and the V segment lost 1 base, leaving 10 bases of the junction unmatched. Germline assignment: CDR1 SEHNR and CDR2 FQNEAQ (reference sequence). The length of the CDR3 is 15 residues. CDR3 protein: CASSLERQGALTLHF. CDR3 nucleotides: TGTGCCAGCAGCTTAGAGCGGCAGGGGGCTCTAACCCTCCACTTT.

This chain links TRBV6-1 with TRBJ1-5; maybe TRBD1 (5 bases). The CDR3 has 16 amino acids. The V end lost 1 base, the J end lost 2 bases, and 12 bases lay between the germline ends. The germline CDR1 and CDR2 sequences are MNHNS and SASEGT. CDR3 residues: CASSEGGGLGNQPQHF. CDR3 nucleotides: TGTGCCAGCAGTGAAGGGGGGGGTTTGGGCAATCAGCCCCAGCATTTT.

In its sample, this clone was seen once. The chain uses TRBV3-1 (or the pseudogene TRBV3-2) and TRBJ1-5; D gene ambiguous. Trimming stripped 1 base from V and 6 bases from J, with 7 bases between. The length of the CDR3 is 13 residues. The germline V gene has CDR1 LGHDT and CDR2 YNNKEL (reference sequence). The CDR3 nucleotides are TGTGCCAGCAGCCAAGGGGCTGGTCAGCCCCAGCATTTT. Its translation is CASSQGAGQPQHF.

This chain links TRBV4-2 with TRBJ2-5, with 11 bases lining up with TRBD1. V trimming: 0 bases; J trimming: 5 bases; junction bases outside the gene matches: 11. CDR3 size: 18 residues. The germline V gene encodes CDR1 LGHNA and CDR2 YNFKEQ. The CDR3 sequence: CASSQENMGQGVRETQYF. The CDR3 coding sequence is TGTGCCAGCAGCCAAGAAAACATGGGACAGGGGGTACGGGAGACCCAGTACTTC.

This clone was counted a few times. J is TRBJ2-2 and V is TRBV4-3; D is unclear. CDR1 is LGHNA, CDR2 YSLEER, per germline. Trimming took 6 bases from V and 7 from J, leaving 15 bases between them. The length of the CDR3 is 14 residues. The CDR3 DNA sequence: TGCGCCAGCAGGTACCAAGACCGCGGCGGGGAGCTGTTTTTT. This encodes CASRYQDRGGELFF.

V usage is TRBV10-2 and J usage is TRBJ1-2, with D possibly TRBD1 on 5 matching bases. The CDR3 has 14 residues. V lost 2 bases to trimming and J lost 8 bases, with 15 bases between them. Germline CDR1 reads WSHSY; CDR2 reads SAAADI. Here the CDR3 DNA reads TGCGCCAGCAGTGAGACCGCGGGGGAGTTCGGCTACACCTTC. This gives the protein CASSETAGEFGYTF.

The chain is built from TRBV11-2 and TRBJ2-5, with D perhaps TRBD2 (7 bases). V lost 7 bases to trimming and J lost 1 base, with 19 bases between them. In germline, CDR1 is SGHAT, CDR2 FQNNGV. The CDR3 runs 16 residues. The CDR3 loop reads CASNSRGGQTQETQYF. The CDR3 nucleotides are TGTGCCAGCAATTCGAGGGGGGGCCAGACCCAAGAGACCCAGTACTTC.

The rearrangement joins TRBV4-1 to TRBJ1-4, with D maybe TRBD1 (5 bases). CDR3 length: 14 residues. V was shortened by 2 bases and J by 7 bases, with 11 bases between the two germline ends. CDR1 and CDR2 (germline): MGHRA, YSYEKL. The CDR3 loop is CASSQPLRGEKLFF. CDR3 DNA sequence: TGCGCCAGCAGCCAACCACTAAGGGGTGAAAAACTGTTTTTT.

V usage is TRBV2 and J usage is TRBJ1-2; a weak D match, TRBD1 (6 bases). V dropped 4 bases and J dropped 8 bases, with 14 bases sitting between them. This CDR3 is built from 13 residues. Germline V gene data show CDR1 as SNHLY and CDR2 as FYNNEI. The CDR3 protein is CASSGDTLRGYTF. DNA for the CDR3: TGTGCCAGCAGTGGGGACACCCTCCGAGGCTACACCTTC.

The V and J genes are TRBV12-3 or TRBV12-4 and TRBJ1-3; no reliable D call. The length of the CDR3 is 13 residues. Trimming took off 6 bases at V and 0 bases at J, with 6 bases between the two ends. The CDR3 loop is CASSPSSGNTIYF. The CDR3 nucleotides read TGTGCCAGCAGCCCGAGCTCTGGAAACACCATATATTTT.

V usage is TRBV7-2 and J usage is TRBJ2-1; TRBD2 agrees at 8 bases. Trimming at V came to 7 bases and at J to 1 base, leaving 9 bases not matched to a gene. The germline gives CDR1 SGHTA, CDR2 FQGNSA. CDR3 length equals 16 residues. For the CDR3, the DNA is TGTGCCAGCAACCGTCGGGGGGGCCCATCCTACAATGAGCAGTTCTTC. This gives the protein CASNRRGGPSYNEQFF.

J is TRBJ2-7 and V is TRBV18; 7 nucleotides match TRBD1. There are 14 residues in the CDR3. The trim removed 3 bases at V and 5 bases at J, leaving 7 bases unmatched. Germline V CDR1 and CDR2: KGHSH, LQKENI. The CDR3 protein is CASSPSRQGNEQYF. In nucleotides, the CDR3 is TGTGCCAGCTCACCCTCTCGACAGGGCAACGAGCAGTACTTC.

This chain links TRBV27 with TRBJ2-2; 12 bases match TRBD2. The CDR3 extends over 17 amino acids. Germline assignment: CDR1 MNHEY and CDR2 SMNVEV (reference sequence). V was pared by 3 bases and J by 3 bases, with 5 bases of the junction left unmatched. The CDR3 sequence is CASSFSSGGADTGELFF. The CDR3 DNA reads TGTGCCAGCAGTTTTTCTAGCGGGGGGGCGGACACCGGGGAGCTGTTTTTT.

The chain links TRBV28 to TRBJ1-4, with D maybe TRBD1 (6 bases). Germline lookup yields CDR1 MDHEN and CDR2 SYDVKM. The CDR3 loop spans 13 amino acids. V was clipped by 6 bases and J by 3 bases, with 8 bases between them. The CDR3 is CASRRQANEKLFF. As DNA, the CDR3 is TGTGCCAGCAGAAGACAGGCTAATGAAAAACTGTTTTTT.

This clone appeared a single time. The V gene is TRBV29-1, the J gene TRBJ2-5; the match to TRBD1 covers 9 bases. The V gene's germline CDR1 is SQVTM and CDR2 ANQGSEA. CDR3 length: 16 residues. V shed 4 bases and J 3 bases; nucleotides not matched to a gene: 12. CDR3 residues: CSVGGLSGTGKETQYF. The CDR3 DNA reads TGCAGCGTTGGCGGTCTTAGTGGGACAGGGAAAGAGACCCAGTACTTC.